This T cell receptor (beta chain) derives from a study of beta chain features in type 1 diabetes. CD4+ cells of the naive, central memory, regulatory and stem cell-like memory types were sorted via CD45RO/CCR7/CD25/CD127/CD95/CD27. The germline CDR1 and CDR2 sequences are SQVTM and ANQGSEA. Between the trimmed V and J ends, which lost 2 bases and 6 bases, there was a span of 10 bases. The CDR3 consists of 12 residues. Reverse transcription of all isolated RNA meant that expressed TCRB transcripts were sequenced. TCRdb's copy holds only in-frame clones and misses some; the assay was immunoSEQ multiplex PCR. The table includes around 430,000 clones, about 32% detected once.

The sequence came from a man younger than 35 in good health. The sample was naive CD4+ T cells from blood. The chain employs TRBV29-1 and TRBJ1-1; D perhaps matches TRBD1 (5 bases). The CDR3 nucleotides read TGCAGCGTTGAACAGGGTTCCCCTGAAGCTTTCTTT. Translating gives CSVEQGSPEAFF.